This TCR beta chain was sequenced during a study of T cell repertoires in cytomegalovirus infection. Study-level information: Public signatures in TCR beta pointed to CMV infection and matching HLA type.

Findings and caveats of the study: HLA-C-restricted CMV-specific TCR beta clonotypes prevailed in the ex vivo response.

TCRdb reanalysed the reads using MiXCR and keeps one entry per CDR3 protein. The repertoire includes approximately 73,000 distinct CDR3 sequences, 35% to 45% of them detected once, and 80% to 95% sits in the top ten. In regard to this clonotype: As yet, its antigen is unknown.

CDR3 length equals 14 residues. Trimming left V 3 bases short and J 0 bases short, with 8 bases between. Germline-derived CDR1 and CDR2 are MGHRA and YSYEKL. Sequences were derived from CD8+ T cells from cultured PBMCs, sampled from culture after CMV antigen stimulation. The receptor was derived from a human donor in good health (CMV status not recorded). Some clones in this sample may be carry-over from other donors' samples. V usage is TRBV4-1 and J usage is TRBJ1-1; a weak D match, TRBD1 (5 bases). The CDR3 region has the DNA TGCGCCAGCAGCCACAGGGATATGAACACTGAAGCTTTCTTT. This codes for CASSHRDMNTEAFF.